What follows are 21 T cell receptor beta chains derived from one specimen sequenced in a study of long-term antiretroviral therapy in people with HIV (dated by TCRdb to 2021 to 2024). The immunoSEQ hsTCRB v3.0 assay was used at survey level resolution to sequence the TRB variable region. TCRdb took over this immuneACCESS table, retaining in-frame rearrangements with V and J assigned. Such tables are incomplete; in checked studies, under half of the missing clones stem from an unresolved V gene, and the remainder is unexplained. The sample data list fewer than 20,000 clones, and 80% to 90% of these were observed just once. The top ten clones comprise nearly 9.5% of the sample. The specimen was unsorted PBMCs, collected 4.2 years after starting antiretroviral therapy. These receptors all stem from a man aged 50 to 59 with HIV.

The J gene is TRBJ2-7, the V gene TRBV5-1; 9 nucleotides align to TRBD1. This CDR3 has 15 amino acids. The germline V gene has CDR1 SGHRS and CDR2 YFSETQ. V trimming: 0 bases; J trimming: 2 bases; junction bases outside the gene matches: 3. As DNA, the CDR3 is TGCGCCAGCAGCTTGGCCGGGACAGGGACCTACGAGCAGTACTTC. Amino acids: CASSLAGTGTYEQYF.

V and J are TRBV7-2 and TRBJ2-7; no clear D gene. The CDR3 totals 13 residues. From germline, CDR1 is SGHTA and CDR2 FQGNSA. V lost 5 bases and J 2 bases, leaving 10 bases between the germline ends. The CDR3 nucleotides read TGTGCCAGCAGCCCGGACGCACCCTACGAGCAGTACTTC. It encodes CASSPDAPYEQYF.

Sample share makes this clone medium-sized. The rearrangement uses TRBV10-1 and TRBJ1-1; TRBD1 might be the D (6 bases). The CDR3 sequence is 12 residues long. The ends were cut back, 10 bases at V and 1 base at J, with 10 bases in the middle. Per germline, CDR1 WNHNN and CDR2 SYGVQD (reference sequence). CDR3 residues: CATKGQNTEAFF. CDR3 in DNA: TGCGCCACCAAGGGACAGAACACTGAAGCTTTCTTT.

This chain joins TRBV6-6 and TRBJ1-1; maybe TRBD1 (5 bases). The V end lost 0 bases, the J end lost 1 base, and 12 bases lay between the germline ends. CDR3 length: 16 residues. Germline CDR1 is MNHNY and CDR2 is SVGAGI (reference sequence). CDR3 sequence: CASSYSGGAGNTEAFF. The CDR3 region has the DNA TGTGCCAGCAGTTACTCGGGGGGAGCAGGGAACACTGAAGCTTTCTTT.

This chain uses TRBV5-1 with TRBJ1-5, with TRBD1 matching over 9 bases. This CDR3 has 17 amino acids. The ends lost 0 bases at V and 3 bases at J; junction bases unmatched: 7. Per germline, CDR1 SGHRS and CDR2 YFSETQ. The CDR3 loop is CASSLGPGQGYNQPQHF. In nucleotides, the CDR3 is TGCGCCAGCAGCTTGGGTCCAGGACAGGGGTACAATCAGCCCCAGCATTTT.

The chain is built from TRBV5-1 and TRBJ1-1, with D possibly TRBD1 on 6 matching bases. The germline CDR1 and CDR2 sequences are SGHRS and YFSETQ. The ends were cut back, 4 bases at V and 4 bases at J, with 14 bases in the middle. CDR3 size: 14 residues. CDR3: CASSLDSYATEAFF. For the CDR3, the DNA is TGCGCCAGCAGCCTGGACAGTTATGCCACTGAAGCTTTCTTT.

This sequence joins TRBV5-8 and TRBJ1-1, with 7 bases aligning to TRBD1. The length of the CDR3 is 14 residues. The ends lost 2 bases at V and 3 bases at J; junction bases unmatched: 4. Germline CDR1 reads SGHTS; CDR2 reads YDEGEE. Here the CDR3 DNA reads TGTGCCAGCAGCTTTATACAGGGGTACACTGAAGCTTTCTTT. Translated, it gives CASSFIQGYTEAFF. Using reference TRBV5-8 and TRBJ1-1 for the parts outside the CDR3, the full variable domain is EAGVTQSPTHLIKTRGQQATLRCSPISGHTSVYWYQQALGLGLQFLLWYDEGEERNRGNFPPRFSGRQFPNYSSELNVNALELEDSALYLCASSFIQGYTEAFFGQGTRLTVV.

V is TRBV5-4 and J is TRBJ2-1; D may be TRBD1 (6 bases). CDR1 is SGHNT, CDR2 YYREEE, per germline (reference sequence). The CDR3 has 13 amino acids. Trimming stripped 0 bases from V and 6 bases from J, with 7 bases between. The CDR3 DNA sequence: TGTGCCAGCAGCTTGGACAGGGCCAATGAGCAGTTCTTC. Its protein is CASSLDRANEQFF.

This chain links TRBV30 with TRBJ1-6; D is undetermined. This CDR3 has 13 residues. V shed 6 bases and J shed 2 bases, with 8 bases lying between them. Germline lookup yields CDR1 GTSNPN and CDR2 SVGIG (reference sequence). The CDR3 here is CACQNTYNSPLHF. The CDR3 bases are TGTGCCTGCCAAAATACCTATAATTCACCCCTCCACTTT.

This chain links TRBV11-2 with TRBJ1-6, with D possibly being TRBD1 (5 bases). CDR3 length equals 15 residues. Trimming removed 7 bases from V and 0 bases from J, with 10 bases in between. Per the germline V gene, CDR1 is SGHAT and CDR2 is FQNNGV. As DNA, the CDR3 is TGTGCCAGCAACTATGACAGCTCCTATAATTCACCCCTCCACTTT. Its protein product is CASNYDSSYNSPLHF.

The rearrangement links TRBV14 to TRBJ2-7; TRBD2 agrees at 10 bases. CDR1 SGHDN and CDR2 FVKESK come from the germline V gene. Unmatched junction bases numbered 8, after V lost 3 bases and J lost 0 bases. The CDR3 totals 17 residues. CDR3 sequence: CASSQATSGELSYEQYF. CDR3 nucleotide sequence: TGTGCCAGCAGCCAGGCAACTAGCGGGGAGCTCTCCTACGAGCAGTACTTC. Variable domain in full (rest from reference TRBV14 and TRBJ2-7): EAGVTQFPSHSVIEKGQTVTLRCDPISGHDNLYWYRRVMGKEIKFLLHFVKESKQDESGMPNNRFLAERTGGTYSTLKVQPAELEDSGVYFCASSQATSGELSYEQYFGPGTRLTVT.

This clone was observed once. The chain is built from TRBV4-3 and TRBJ2-7; possible D gene TRBD1, 5 bases. Germline assignment: CDR1 LGHNA and CDR2 YSLEER. The V end lost 0 bases, the J end lost 5 bases, and 14 bases lay between the germline ends. The CDR3 loop spans 15 amino acids. CDR3 amino acids: CASSQETVGSDEQYF. The CDR3 DNA follows: TGCGCCAGCAGCCAAGAGACAGTGGGGTCGGACGAGCAGTACTTC.

J is TRBJ1-3 and V is TRBV7-9, with D unclear. Germline V gene lookup returns CDR1 SEHNR and CDR2 FQNEAQ (reference sequence). The CDR3 is 15 amino acids. Deletions cut 5 bases from V and 0 bases from J, with 11 bases between. The chain's CDR3 is CASSPSDPSGNTIYF. The CDR3 DNA reads as TGTGCCAGCAGCCCCTCGGACCCCTCTGGAAACACCATATATTTT.

The chain links TRBV11-2 to TRBJ2-1, with D maybe TRBD1 (6 bases). CDR1 and CDR2 from the germline V gene are SGHAT and FQNNGV. The V and J ends lost 5 bases and 4 bases respectively, with 12 bases between them. CDR3 length: 14 amino acids. The CDR3 here is CASSIQGLYNEQFF. CDR3 DNA sequence: TGTGCCAGCAGCATACAGGGTCTGTACAATGAGCAGTTCTTC.

V usage is TRBV15 and J usage is TRBJ1-2, with TRBD1 matching over 7 bases. The CDR3 is 13 amino acids. V lost 2 bases and J lost 5; bases outside the gene matches: 2. In germline, CDR1 is LNHNV, CDR2 YYDKDF (reference sequence). CDR3 in amino acids: CATSRQGDYGYTF. The CDR3 DNA is TGTGCCACCAGCAGACAGGGGGATTATGGCTACACCTTC.

The chain uses TRBV30 and TRBJ1-2; the match to TRBD1 covers 8 bases. This CDR3 is built from 13 residues. V was pared by 0 bases and J by 5 bases, with 2 bases of the junction left unmatched. The germline V gene has CDR1 GTSNPN and CDR2 SVGIG (reference sequence). The CDR3 region is CAWSVDRVYGYTF. The CDR3 nucleotides are TGTGCCTGGAGTGTGGACAGGGTATATGGCTACACCTTC.

This chain joins TRBV5-1 and TRBJ1-1; D is undetermined. Looked up from germline, CDR1 is SGHRS and CDR2 is YFSETQ. The CDR3 is 16 residues long. Trimming cost V 3 bases and J 3 bases, with 18 bases left between them. CDR3 loop: CASSYGGNAKDTEAFF. The CDR3 nucleotides are TGCGCCAGCAGCTATGGAGGCAATGCCAAGGACACTGAAGCTTTCTTT.

The chain combines TRBV7-9 with TRBJ2-7; a possible D gene is TRBD2 (6 bases). V was trimmed by 2 bases and J by 3 bases, leaving 14 bases between them. This CDR3 region has 15 residues. Germline loops: CDR1 SEHNR, CDR2 FQNEAQ (reference sequence). Written as DNA, the CDR3 is TGTGCCAGCAGCTTAAGCGCGGGGACTGACTACGAGCAGTACTTC. Protein sequence: CASSLSAGTDYEQYF.

The chain uses TRBV28 and TRBJ1-6; weak D call: TRBD1 (6 bases). The germline CDR1 and CDR2 sequences are MDHEN and SYDVKM. The length of the CDR3 is 15 residues. Trimming pared 3 bases from V and 2 bases from J, leaving 8 bases between. CDR3 region: CASSFPGAYNSPLHF. The CDR3 nucleotides read TGTGCCAGCAGTTTTCCAGGGGCCTATAATTCACCCCTCCACTTT.

This sequence joins TRBV7-6 and TRBJ2-5; possibly TRBD2 for D (6 bases). The CDR3 totals 14 residues. Germline CDR1 is SGHVS and CDR2 is FNYEAQ. V lost 1 base and J 1 base, leaving 7 bases between the germline ends. The CDR3 reads CASSLGTTQETQYF. Written as DNA, the CDR3 is TGTGCCAGCAGCTTAGGGACTACCCAAGAGACCCAGTACTTC.

The chain combines TRBV5-5 with TRBJ2-3; a possible D gene is TRBD2 (5 bases). This CDR3 spans 15 amino acids. The V end was cut by 1 base, the J end by 0 bases, with 9 bases between. Per the germline V gene, CDR1 is SGHKS and CDR2 is YYEKEE (reference sequence). The CDR3 spells CASSLSGYSTDTQYF. Written as DNA, the CDR3 is TGTGCCAGCAGCTTGTCGGGGTATAGCACAGATACGCAGTATTTT.